Below are 12 T cell receptor beta chains sequenced from a single sample in a study of control samples from healthy donors and cancer patients. TCRdb's copy holds only in-frame clones and misses some; the assay was immunoSEQ multiplex PCR. The sample has about 69,000 clones, about nine tenths seen once; the top ten hold under 20%. Sequencing was done on a sample of PBMCs. The receptors come from a man aged 60 to 75 with lung cancer.

The CDR3 nucleotides read TGTGCCAGCAGTTTATCTGGGATCTATGGCTACACCTTC. Translated, it gives CASSLSGIYGYTF. The chain carries TRBV12-3 or TRBV12-4 and TRBJ1-2, with D hard to call. Trimming shortened V by 2 bases and J by 4 bases, and 8 bases separated the two germline ends. The CDR3 has 13 amino acids.

CDR3 region: CASSLGTWETQYF. CDR3 bases: TGTGCCAGCAGCTTAGGGACGTGGGAGACCCAGTACTTC. The rearrangement joins TRBV11-2 to TRBJ2-5; D ambiguous. Germline V lookup: CDR1 SGHAT, CDR2 FQNNGV. The CDR3 has 13 amino acids. Trimming shortened V by 1 base and J by 5 bases, and 8 bases separated the two germline ends. Full variable domain (remainder filled in from reference TRBV11-2 and TRBJ2-5): EAGVAQSPRYKIIEKRQSVAFWCNPISGHATLYWYQQILGQGPKLLIQFQNNGVVDDSQLPKDRFSAERLKGVDSTLKIQPAKLEDSAVYLCASSLGTWETQYFGPGTRLLVL.

The genes are TRBV15 and TRBJ1-5, with D possibly TRBD1 on 5 matching bases. The CDR3 totals 15 residues. Trimming pared 0 bases from V and 5 bases from J, leaving 11 bases between. CDR1 and CDR2 from the germline V gene are LNHNV and YYDKDF (reference sequence). In nucleotides, the CDR3 is TGTGCCACCAGCAGAGATGGGGGTTGGCATCAGCCCCAGCATTTT. It encodes CATSRDGGWHQPQHF.

CDR3 region: CASNSLAFSYNEQFF. CDR3 DNA: TGCGCCAGCAACTCATTGGCGTTCTCCTACAATGAGCAGTTCTTC. The chain has TRBV5-1 and TRBJ2-1; D not certain. The CDR3 loop spans 15 amino acids. The V gene's germline CDR1 is SGHRS and CDR2 YFSETQ. The V end was cut by 6 bases, the J end by 0 bases, with 13 bases between.

DNA of the CDR3: TGTGCCAGCAGCCCTCGAGGGGGAGGTCAGCCCCAGCATTTT. This encodes CASSPRGGGQPQHF. V and J are TRBV3-1 (or the pseudogene TRBV3-2) and TRBJ1-5; the D gene is possibly TRBD1 (6 bases). In germline, CDR1 is LGHDT, CDR2 YNNKEL (reference sequence). The CDR3 has 14 residues. With 4 bases removed from V and 6 bases from J, the gap between germline ends came to 13 bases.

The chain employs TRBV12-3 or TRBV12-4 and TRBJ2-7, with TRBD1 matching over 7 bases. Unmatched junction bases numbered 4, after V lost 1 base and J lost 7 bases. The CDR3 runs to 13 residues. The CDR3 coding sequence is TGTGCCAGCAGTTTAGGACAGGGAACGGAGCAGTACGTC. Protein: CASSLGQGTEQYV.

This clone came up once. V and J are TRBV7-9 and TRBJ2-3, with 8 bases matching TRBD2. Germline assignment: CDR1 SEHNR and CDR2 FQNEAQ (reference sequence). The CDR3 covers 16 residues. The CDR3 reads CATSSAERGRTDTQYF. The CDR3, as DNA: TGTGCAACCAGTTCAGCGGAGCGGGGGCGGACAGATACGCAGTATTTT.

The V gene is TRBV6-6, the J gene TRBJ2-5; D unclear. CDR1 and CDR2 from the germline V gene are MNHNY and SVGAGI (reference sequence). The CDR3 covers 13 residues. V was pared by 0 bases and J by 4 bases, with 6 bases between. CDR3: CASSYSDGETQYF. The CDR3 DNA is TGTGCCAGCAGTTACTCGGACGGAGAGACCCAGTACTTC.

The chain is built from TRBV5-6 and TRBJ2-3; no reliable D call. The CDR3 runs 11 residues. The V end was cut by 1 base, the J end by 6 bases, with 3 bases between. The germline CDR1 and CDR2 sequences are SGHDT and YYEEEE. In nucleotides, the CDR3 is TGTGCCAGCAGCTTGAGGGATACGCAGTATTTT. Protein: CASSLRDTQYF.

J is TRBJ1-1 and V is TRBV29-1; D is undetermined. Deletions cut 5 bases from V and 0 bases from J, with 7 bases between. Germline V gives CDR1 SQVTM, CDR2 ANQGSEA. This CDR3 comprises 12 residues. The CDR3 bases are TGCAGCGTTTTCTTGATGAACACTGAAGCTTTCTTT. Protein: CSVFLMNTEAFF.

V gene TRBV19 combines with J gene TRBJ2-3, with 8 bases fitting TRBD2. V trimming: 1 base; J trimming: 8 bases; junction bases outside the gene matches: 11. The CDR3 sequence is 16 residues long. Germline V lookup: CDR1 LNHDA, CDR2 SQIVND (reference sequence). The CDR3 bases are TGTGCCAGTAGTATAGGTCTAGCGGGTCGGGCGGGTACGCAGTATTTT. Translation: CASSIGLAGRAGTQYF.

The CDR3 sequence is CASSKATGVHTGELFF. DNA of the CDR3: TGTGCCAGCAGCAAAGCGACAGGGGTACACACCGGGGAGCTGTTTTTT. V gene TRBV21-1 combines with J gene TRBJ2-2; the tabulated D call, TRBD1, remains unverified against the DNA. TRBV21-1 is given as a pseudogene. The CDR3 runs to 16 residues.